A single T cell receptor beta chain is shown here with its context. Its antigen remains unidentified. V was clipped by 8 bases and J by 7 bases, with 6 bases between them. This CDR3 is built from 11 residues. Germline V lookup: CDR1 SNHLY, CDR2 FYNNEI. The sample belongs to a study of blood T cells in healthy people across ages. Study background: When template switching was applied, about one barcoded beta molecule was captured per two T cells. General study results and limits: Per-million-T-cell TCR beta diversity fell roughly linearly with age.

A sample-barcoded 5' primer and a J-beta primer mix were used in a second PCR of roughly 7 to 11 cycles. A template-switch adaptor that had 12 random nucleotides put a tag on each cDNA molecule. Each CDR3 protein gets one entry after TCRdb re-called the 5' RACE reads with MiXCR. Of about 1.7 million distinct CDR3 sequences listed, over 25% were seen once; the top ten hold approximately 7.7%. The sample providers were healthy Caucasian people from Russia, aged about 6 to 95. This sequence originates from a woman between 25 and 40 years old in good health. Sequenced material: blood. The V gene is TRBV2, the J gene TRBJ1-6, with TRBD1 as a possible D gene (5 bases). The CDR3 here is CASAGNSPLHF. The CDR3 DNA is TGTGCCAGCGCAGGGAATTCACCCCTCCACTTT.